This T cell receptor (beta chain) was observed in a study of blood T cell repertoires in COVID-19. At the level of the study: The United States, Italy and Spain supplied acute and convalescent COVID-19 samples. From T cells, B-cell-depleted T cells, or PBMCs came the material, which was cDNA or gDNA.

This clone was counted once. The assay was immunoSEQ multiplex PCR, and TCRdb's table has in-frame clones only and misses some. Here the sample spans roughly 50,000 clones, 85% being singletons. Trimming removed 5 bases from V and 3 bases from J, with 8 bases in between. This CDR3 region has 13 residues. The germline V gene encodes CDR1 SGHTA and CDR2 FQGNSA. This clonotype was sampled from an older woman with acute or convalescent COVID-19. The source material was peripheral blood. The J gene is TRBJ1-5, the V gene TRBV7-2; the D gene is possibly TRBD1 (5 bases). The CDR3 reads CASSQGDNQPQHF. CDR3 coding DNA: TGTGCCAGCAGCCAAGGGGACAATCAGCCCCAGCATTTT.